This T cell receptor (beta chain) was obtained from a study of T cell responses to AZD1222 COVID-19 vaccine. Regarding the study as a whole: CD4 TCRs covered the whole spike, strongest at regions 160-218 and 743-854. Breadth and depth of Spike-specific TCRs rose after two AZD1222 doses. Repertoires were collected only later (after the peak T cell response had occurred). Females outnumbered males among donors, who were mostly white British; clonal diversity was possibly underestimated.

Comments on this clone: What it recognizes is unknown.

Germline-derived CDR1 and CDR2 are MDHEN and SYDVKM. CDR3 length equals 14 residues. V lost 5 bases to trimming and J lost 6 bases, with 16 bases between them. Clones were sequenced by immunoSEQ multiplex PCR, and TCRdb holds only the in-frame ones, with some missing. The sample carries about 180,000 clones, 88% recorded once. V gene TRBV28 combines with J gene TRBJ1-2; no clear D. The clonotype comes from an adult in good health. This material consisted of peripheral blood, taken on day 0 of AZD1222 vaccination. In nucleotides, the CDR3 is TGTGCCAGCAGTCCGAGAGTCCCGACGGATGGCTACACCTTC. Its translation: CASSPRVPTDGYTF.